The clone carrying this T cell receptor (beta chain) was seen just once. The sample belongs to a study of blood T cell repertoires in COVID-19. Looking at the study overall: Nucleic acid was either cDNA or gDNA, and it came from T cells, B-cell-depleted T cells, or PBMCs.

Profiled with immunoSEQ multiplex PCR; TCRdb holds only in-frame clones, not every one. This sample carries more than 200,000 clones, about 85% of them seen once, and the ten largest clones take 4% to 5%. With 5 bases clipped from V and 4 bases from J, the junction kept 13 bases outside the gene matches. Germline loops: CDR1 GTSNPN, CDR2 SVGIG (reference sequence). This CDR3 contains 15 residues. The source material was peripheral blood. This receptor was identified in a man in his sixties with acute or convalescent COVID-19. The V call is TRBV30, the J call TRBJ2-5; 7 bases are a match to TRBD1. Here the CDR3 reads CAWGDSWYRAETQYF. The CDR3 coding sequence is TGTGCCTGGGGGGACAGTTGGTACCGTGCAGAGACCCAGTACTTC.